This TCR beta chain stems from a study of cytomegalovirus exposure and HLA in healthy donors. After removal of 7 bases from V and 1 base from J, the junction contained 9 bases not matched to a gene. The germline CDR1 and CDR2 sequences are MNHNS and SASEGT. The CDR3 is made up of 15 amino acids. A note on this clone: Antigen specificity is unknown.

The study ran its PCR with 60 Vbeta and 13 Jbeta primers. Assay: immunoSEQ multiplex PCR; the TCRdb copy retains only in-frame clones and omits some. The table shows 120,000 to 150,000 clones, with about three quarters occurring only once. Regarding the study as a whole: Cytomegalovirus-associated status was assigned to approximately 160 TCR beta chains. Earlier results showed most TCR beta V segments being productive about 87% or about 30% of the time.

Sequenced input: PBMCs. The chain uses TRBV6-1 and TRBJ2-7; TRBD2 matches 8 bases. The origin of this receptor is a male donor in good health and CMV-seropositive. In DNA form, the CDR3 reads TGTGCCAGCACTGGGCAAGGGACTAGTTCCTACGAGCAGTACTTC. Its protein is CASTGQGTSSYEQYF.